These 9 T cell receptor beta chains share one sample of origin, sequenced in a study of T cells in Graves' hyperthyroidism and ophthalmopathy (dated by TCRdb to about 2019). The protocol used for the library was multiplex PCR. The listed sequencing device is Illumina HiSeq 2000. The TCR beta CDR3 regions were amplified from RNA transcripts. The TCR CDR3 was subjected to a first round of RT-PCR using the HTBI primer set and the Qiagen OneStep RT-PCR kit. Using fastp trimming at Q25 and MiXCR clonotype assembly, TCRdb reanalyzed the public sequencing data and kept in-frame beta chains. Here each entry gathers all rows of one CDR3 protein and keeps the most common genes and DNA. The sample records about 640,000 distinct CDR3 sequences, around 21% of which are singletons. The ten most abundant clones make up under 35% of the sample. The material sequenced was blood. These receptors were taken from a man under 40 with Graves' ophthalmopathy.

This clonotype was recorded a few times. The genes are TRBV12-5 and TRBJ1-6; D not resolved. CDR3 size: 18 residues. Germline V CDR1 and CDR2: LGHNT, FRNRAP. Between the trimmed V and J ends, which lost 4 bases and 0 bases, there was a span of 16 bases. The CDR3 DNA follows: TGTGCTAGTGGTTATCCTGGACTTATCTTCTCCTATAATTCACCCCTCCACTTT. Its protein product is CASGYPGLIFSYNSPLHF.

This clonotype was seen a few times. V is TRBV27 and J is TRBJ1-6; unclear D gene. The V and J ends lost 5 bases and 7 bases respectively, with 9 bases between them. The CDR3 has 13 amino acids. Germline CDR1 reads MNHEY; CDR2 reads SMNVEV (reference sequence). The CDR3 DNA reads TGTGCCAGCAGTCCTTTGGGCAATTCACCCCTCCACTTT. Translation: CASSPLGNSPLHF.

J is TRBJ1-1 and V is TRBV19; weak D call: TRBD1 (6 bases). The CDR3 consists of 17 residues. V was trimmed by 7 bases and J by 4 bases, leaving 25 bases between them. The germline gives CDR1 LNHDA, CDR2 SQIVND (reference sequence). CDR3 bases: TGTGCCAGTACCGCCTTGGGGGGCAGCGCGTACAGCACTGAAGCTTTCTTT. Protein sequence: CASTALGGSAYSTEAFF.

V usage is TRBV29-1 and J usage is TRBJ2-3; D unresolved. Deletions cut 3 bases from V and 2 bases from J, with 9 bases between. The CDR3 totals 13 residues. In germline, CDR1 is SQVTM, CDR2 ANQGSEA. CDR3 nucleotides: TGCAGCGTTGAGCCTCCCCTCACAGATACGCAGTATTTT. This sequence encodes CSVEPPLTDTQYF.

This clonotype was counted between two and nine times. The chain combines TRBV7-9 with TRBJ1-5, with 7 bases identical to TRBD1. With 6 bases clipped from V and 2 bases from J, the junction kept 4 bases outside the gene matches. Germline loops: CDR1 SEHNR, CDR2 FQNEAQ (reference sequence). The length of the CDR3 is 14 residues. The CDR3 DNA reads TGTGCCAGCAGGCGACAGGGAGGCAATCAGCCCCAGCATTTT. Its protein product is CASRRQGGNQPQHF.

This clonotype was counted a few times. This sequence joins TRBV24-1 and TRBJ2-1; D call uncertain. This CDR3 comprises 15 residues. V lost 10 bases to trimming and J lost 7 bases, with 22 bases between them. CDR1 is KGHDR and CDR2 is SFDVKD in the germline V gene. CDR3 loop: CATCDGPSTANEQFF. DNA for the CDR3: TGTGCCACTTGCGATGGACCGAGTACAGCAAATGAGCAGTTCTTC.

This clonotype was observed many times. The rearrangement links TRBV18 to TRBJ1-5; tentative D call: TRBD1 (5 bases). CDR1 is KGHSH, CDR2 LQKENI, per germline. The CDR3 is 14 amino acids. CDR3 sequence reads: CASGPAGGNQPQHF. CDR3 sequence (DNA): TGTGCATCGGGACCGGCGGGGGGCAATCAGCCCCAGCATTTT.

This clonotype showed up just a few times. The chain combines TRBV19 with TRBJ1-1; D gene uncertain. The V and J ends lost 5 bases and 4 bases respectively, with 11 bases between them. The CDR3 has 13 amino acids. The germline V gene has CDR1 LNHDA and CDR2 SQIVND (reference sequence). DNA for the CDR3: TGTGCCAGTAGTGGCAGCTGGACCACTGAAGCTTTCTTT. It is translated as CASSGSWTTEAFF.

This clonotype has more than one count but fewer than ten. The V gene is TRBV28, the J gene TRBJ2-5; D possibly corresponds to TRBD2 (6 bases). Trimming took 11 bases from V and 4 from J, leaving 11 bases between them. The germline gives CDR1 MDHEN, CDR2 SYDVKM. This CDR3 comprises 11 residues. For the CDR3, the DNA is TGTGCCCTCGGGGGAGGAGAGACCCAGTACTTC. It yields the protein CALGGGETQYF.